The text below deals with one T cell receptor (beta chain). What it binds is unknown. The sample belongs to a study of T cells in Graves' hyperthyroidism and ophthalmopathy. Clinical symptoms, serum thyroxine, TRAb, thyroid ultrasound and orbital computed tomography informed diagnoses. Fresh peripheral blood, around 11 ml of it, supplied the PBMCs. RNA transcripts yielded amplified TCR beta CDR3 regions. Initially, a first-round RT-PCR of the TCR CDR3 employed the HTBI primer set. TCRdb analysed the multiplex PCR reads with MiXCR anew, one entry per CDR3 protein. Of more than 650,000 distinct CDR3 sequences in the sample, 14% were seen once. V gave up 6 bases and J gave up 7 bases; unmatched junction bases: 6. The CDR3 has 14 amino acids. Study-wide points: Stable hyperthyroidism was told apart from ophthalmopathy by a model built on 13 V-J features. The blood repertoire included most of the expanded thyroid clonotypes above 0.001.

The V and J genes are TRBV12-3 or TRBV12-4 and TRBJ1-5; 10 positions agree with TRBD1. The material sequenced was blood. The origin of this receptor is a woman in her late teens or twenties with Graves' hyperthyroidism. CDR3 DNA: TGTGCCAGCAGAGGACAGGGGGTAAGCCAGCCCCAGCATTTT. It specifies CASRGQGVSQPQHF.